This is a list of T cell receptor beta chains from one sample in a study of shared clonotypes between healthy human individuals. This table comes from immunoSEQ multiplex PCR, and its TCRdb copy is limited to in-frame clones, with some not included. The sample consists of about 2.4 million clones, around 94% of them appearing once. The sample was naive CD4+ T cells sorted from blood. Receptors were obtained from a man in his late teens or twenties in good health. CDR3s include the opening cysteine and the closing phenylalanine or tryptophan. The D gene is left open where the match is weak. Clone sizes are given selectively: once, few, many, or a class where the clone is expanded.

TRBV6-1	TRBJ1-5	.	.	CASSRTGNQPQHF	TGTGCCAGCAGTCGGACAGGCAATCAGCCCCAGCATTTT
TRBV18	TRBJ2-7	.	.	CASSRQASYEQYF	TGTGCCAGCTCAAGACAGGCCTCCTACGAGCAGTACTTC
TRBV7-6	TRBJ2-3	.	.	CASSSLTDTQYF	TGTGCCAGCAGCTCTCTCACAGATACGCAGTATTTT
TRBV30	TRBJ2-3	.	.	CAWTGRQHFSTDTQYF	TGTGCCTGGACAGGCAGACAACACTTCAGCACAGATACGCAGTATTTT
TRBV6-1	TRBJ2-3	.	.	CASSESEGRSNTQYF	TGTGCCAGCAGTGAATCCGAGGGCCGCTCAAATACGCAGTATTTT
TRBV28	TRBJ1-2	TRBD1	.	CASSTTGDSNYGYTF	TGTGCCAGCAGTACTACAGGGGATTCTAACTATGGCTACACCTTC
TRBV7-9	TRBJ2-1	.	.	CASSLSPGGPGGNEQFF	TGTGCCAGCAGCTTAAGTCCAGGCGGCCCCGGTGGCAATGAGCAGTTCTTC
TRBV6-5	TRBJ2-5	TRBD2	.	CASSYLSGRTETQYF	TGTGCCAGCAGTTACTTGAGCGGGAGAACAGAGACCCAGTACTTC
TRBV5-1	TRBJ2-5	TRBD1	.	CASSQNLDRAQETQYF	TGCGCCAGCAGCCAGAATTTGGACAGGGCCCAAGAGACCCAGTACTTC
TRBV2	TRBJ1-4	.	.	CASSRRDNEKLFF	TGTGCCAGCAGTCGTAGGGACAATGAAAAACTGTTTTTT
TRBV10-3	TRBJ1-5	.	.	CAISDQGGSGSQHF	TGTGCCATCAGTGACCAGGGTGGCTCAGGGTCCCAGCATTTT
TRBV7-7	TRBJ2-2	TRBD2	.	CASSGRQDGELFF	TGTGCTAGTAGCGGGAGGCAGGACGGGGAGCTGTTTTTT
TRBV7-7	TRBJ2-2	.	.	CASSQGQNTGELFF	TGTGCTAGCAGCCAGGGACAGAACACCGGGGAGCTGTTTTTT
TRBV6-5	TRBJ2-6	.	.	CATLRDSGANVLTF	TGTGCCACCCTCCGGGACTCTGGGGCCAACGTCCTGACTTTC
TRBV19	TRBJ1-6	TRBD1	.	CASSRTGPNSPLHF	TGTGCCAGTAGTAGGACAGGTCCTAATTCACCCCTCCACTTT
TRBV6-5	TRBJ1-1	TRBD1	.	CASSRTGGLNTEAFF	TGTGCCAGCAGTAGGACAGGGGGATTGAACACTGAAGCTTTCTTT
TRBV5-6	TRBJ2-1	TRBD1	.	CASNIRGRYNEQFF	TGTGCCAGTAATATCAGGGGGCGTTACAATGAGCAGTTCTTC
TRBV11-3	TRBJ2-3	TRBD1	.	CASTDRDRAGDTQYF	TGTGCCAGCACCGACCGGGACAGGGCCGGAGATACGCAGTATTTT
TRBV6-5	TRBJ1-6	.	.	CASSYSKGTPLHF	TGTGCCAGCAGTTACTCGAAGGGAACACCCCTCCACTTT
TRBV18	TRBJ1-2	.	.	CASSTSSNYGYTF	TGTGCCAGCTCCACCAGCAGTAACTATGGCTACACCTTC
TRBV2	TRBJ2-1	TRBD2	.	CASSEREGLNEQFF	TGTGCCAGCAGTGAGCGGGAGGGCCTAAATGAGCAGTTCTTC
TRBV6-6	TRBJ2-4	TRBD2	once	CASSSPAGGNRVQYF	TGTGCCAGCAGTTCACCAGCGGGGGGGAATCGGGTTCAGTACTTC
TRBV28	TRBJ2-7	TRBD1	once	CASRTTGRSYEQYF	TGTGCCAGCAGGACGACAGGGCGCTCCTACGAGCAGTACTTC
TRBV7-9	TRBJ2-5	TRBD1	.	CASSGGQGKVEETQYF	TGTGCCAGCAGCGGGGGACAGGGAAAAGTAGAAGAGACCCAGTACTTC
TRBV18	TRBJ1-5	.	few	CASSPDTGIGQPQHF	TGTGCCAGCTCACCCGACACAGGGATTGGTCAGCCCCAGCATTTT
TRBV27	TRBJ1-3	TRBD1	.	CASSHPAGTGDLRNTIYF	TGTGCCAGCAGCCACCCCGCCGGGACAGGGGATCTCAGAAACACCATATATTTT
TRBV27	TRBJ1-1	.	.	CASSFKTMNTEAFF	TGTGCCAGCAGTTTTAAAACAATGAACACTGAAGCTTTCTTT
TRBV21-1	TRBJ1-1	.	.	CGRITLRGNTEAFF	TGCGGCCGTATTACACTCCGGGGGAACACTGAAGCTTTCTTT
TRBV27	TRBJ2-5	.	once	CASSRQAQETQYF	TGTGCCAGCAGTCGACAGGCCCAAGAGACCCAGTACTTC
TRBV5-6	TRBJ2-7	.	.	CASSLSRILEQYF	TGTGCCAGCAGCTTGAGCCGGATCTTGGAGCAGTACTTC
TRBV28	TRBJ1-4	TRBD1	.	CASSFRQGPNEKLFF	TGTGCCAGCAGTTTCAGACAGGGTCCGAATGAAAAACTGTTTTTT
TRBV30	TRBJ1-3	.	once	CAWSSGGLSGNTIYF	TGTGCCTGGAGTAGCGGCGGTCTCTCTGGAAACACCATATATTTT
TRBV18	TRBJ2-1	.	.	CASSTGTSNNEQFF	TGTGCCAGCTCAACCGGGACGAGCAACAATGAGCAGTTCTTC
TRBV18	TRBJ1-6	.	.	CASSPGPGRVDSPLHF	TGTGCCAGCTCACCGGGCCCCGGTAGGGTGGATTCACCCCTCCACTTT
TRBV29-1	TRBJ1-2	.	.	CSVEDPQASRDYSYGYTF	TGCAGCGTTGAAGATCCCCAGGCGTCCCGGGACTACAGTTATGGCTACACCTTC
TRBV21-1	TRBJ1-1	.	.	CASSKDQWKVETEAFF	TGTGCCAGCAGCAAAGACCAGTGGAAAGTGGAAACTGAAGCTTTCTTT
TRBV19	TRBJ1-2	.	.	CASSIQGPYGYTF	TGTGCCAGTAGTATACAGGGGCCCTATGGCTACACCTTC
TRBV6-5	TRBJ2-2	.	.	CASRGAGTGELFF	TGTGCCAGCCGAGGGGCGGGGACCGGGGAGCTGTTTTTT
TRBV7-2	TRBJ2-7	.	.	CASSFWDSYEQYF	TGTGCCAGCAGCTTTTGGGACTCCTACGAGCAGTACTTC
TRBV2	TRBJ1-5	.	.	CASRAEVNQPQHF	TGTGCCAGCAGGGCAGAAGTCAATCAGCCCCAGCATTTT
TRBV7-9	TRBJ2-7	.	.	CASSLALNFEQYF	TGTGCCAGCAGCTTAGCTTTGAACTTCGAGCAGTACTTC
TRBV27	TRBJ2-5	TRBD2	.	CASSFSGTGRETQYF	TGTGCCAGCAGTTTTTCCGGGACCGGGAGGGAGACCCAGTACTTC
TRBV7-3	TRBJ2-1	.	.	CASSREKGEQFF	TGTGCCAGCAGCCGAGAGAAGGGTGAGCAGTTCTTC
TRBV19	TRBJ2-6	TRBD1	.	CASSTGAYSGANVLTF	TGTGCCAGTTCGACAGGGGCCTACTCTGGGGCCAACGTCCTGACTTTC
TRBV5-8	TRBJ2-4	TRBD2	once	CASSLLAGGGKNIQYF	TGTGCCAGCAGCTTGCTAGCGGGAGGCGGGAAAAACATTCAGTACTTC
TRBV5-1	TRBJ1-2	.	.	CASSPNREGIYGYTF	TGCGCCAGCAGCCCGAACAGGGAGGGAATCTATGGCTACACCTTC
TRBV11-2	TRBJ2-1	TRBD2	.	CASSPGGGGTSYNEQFF	TGTGCCAGCAGCCCCGGGGGCGGGGGGACCTCCTACAATGAGCAGTTCTTC
TRBV5-5	TRBJ2-3	TRBD2	.	CASSRGLAGVARDTQYF	TGTGCCAGCAGCAGGGGACTAGCGGGAGTTGCCCGAGATACGCAGTATTTT
TRBV5-4	TRBJ2-3	TRBD2	.	CASSLGGLAGGPDTQYF	TGTGCCAGCAGCTTAGGTGGGCTAGCGGGGGGTCCAGATACGCAGTATTTT
TRBV10-3	TRBJ2-7	.	.	CAISEATGTPYF	TGTGCCATCAGTGAGGCTACCGGGACCCCCTACTTC
TRBV19	TRBJ2-7	.	once	CASSSNWARDHEQYF	TGTGCCAGTAGTAGTAACTGGGCTAGGGATCACGAGCAGTACTTC
TRBV27	TRBJ2-7	.	.	CASSLADSYEQYF	TGTGCCAGCAGTTTAGCCGATTCCTACGAGCAGTACTTC
TRBV7-9	TRBJ1-4	.	.	CASSSDRLSNEKLFF	TGTGCCAGCAGCTCCGACAGACTCTCTAATGAAAAACTGTTTTTT